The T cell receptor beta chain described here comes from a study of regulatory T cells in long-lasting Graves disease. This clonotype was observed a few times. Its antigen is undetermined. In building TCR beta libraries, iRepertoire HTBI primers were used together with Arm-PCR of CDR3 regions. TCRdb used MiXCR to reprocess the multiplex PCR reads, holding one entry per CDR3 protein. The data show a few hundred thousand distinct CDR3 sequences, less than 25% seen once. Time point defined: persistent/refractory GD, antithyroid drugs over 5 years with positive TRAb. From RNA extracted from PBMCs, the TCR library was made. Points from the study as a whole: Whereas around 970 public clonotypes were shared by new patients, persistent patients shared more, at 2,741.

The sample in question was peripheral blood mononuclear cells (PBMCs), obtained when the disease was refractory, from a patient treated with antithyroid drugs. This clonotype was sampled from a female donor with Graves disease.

This CDR3 reads CASSAAGTASYEQYF. As DNA, the CDR3 is TGTGCCAGCAGTGCTGCGGGGACGGCCTCCTACGAGCAGTACTTC. V and J are TRBV6-1 and TRBJ2-7; tentatively, D is TRBD2 (6 bases). The CDR3 length is 15 residues. V dropped 4 bases and J dropped 0 bases, with 13 bases sitting between them. The germline V gene encodes CDR1 MNHNS and CDR2 SASEGT.